The present T cell receptor beta chain was sequenced within a study of shared clonotypes between healthy human individuals. Study-wide results and caveats: Memory subsets had estimated richness that was generally smaller than that of naive subsets. Clonotype sharing levels among donors were expected to vary with sequencing depth.

From germline, CDR1 is SGHAT and CDR2 FQNNGV. The ends lost 6 bases at V and 3 bases at J; junction bases unmatched: 17. This CDR3 comprises 18 residues. Naive CD8 cells lacked CD45RO and underwent positive selection for CCR7, leaving out terminally differentiated effector memory CD45RA+ cells. Sequenced by immunoSEQ multiplex PCR; TCRdb stores in-frame clones only, minus some. Of about 2 million clones in the sample, about 95% were seen once. About this clone itself: Its antigen remains unknown.

The chain has TRBV11-2 and TRBJ2-3; 8 bases are a match to TRBD2. The clonotype was recovered from a man aged 18 to 35 in good health. Sequencing was performed on naive CD8+ T cells sorted from blood. CDR3 in amino acids: CASSHLPGLGLGTDTQYF. For the CDR3, the DNA is TGTGCCAGCAGTCATCTACCGGGACTAGGTCTCGGGACAGATACGCAGTATTTT.